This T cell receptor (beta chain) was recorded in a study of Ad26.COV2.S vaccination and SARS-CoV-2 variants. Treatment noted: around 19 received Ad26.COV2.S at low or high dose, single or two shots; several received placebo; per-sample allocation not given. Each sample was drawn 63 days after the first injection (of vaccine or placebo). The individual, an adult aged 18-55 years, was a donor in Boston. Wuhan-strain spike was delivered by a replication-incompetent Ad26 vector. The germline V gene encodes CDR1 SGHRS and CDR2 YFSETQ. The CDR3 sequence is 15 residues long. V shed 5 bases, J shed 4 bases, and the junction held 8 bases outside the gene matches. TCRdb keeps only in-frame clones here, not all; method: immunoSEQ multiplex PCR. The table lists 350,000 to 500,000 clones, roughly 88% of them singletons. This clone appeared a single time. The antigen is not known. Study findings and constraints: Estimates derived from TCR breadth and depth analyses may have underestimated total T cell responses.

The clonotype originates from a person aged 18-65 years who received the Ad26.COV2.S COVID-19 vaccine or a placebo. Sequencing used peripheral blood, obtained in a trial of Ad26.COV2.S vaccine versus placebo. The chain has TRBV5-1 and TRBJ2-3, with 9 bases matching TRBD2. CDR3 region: CASRSGTSPADTQYF. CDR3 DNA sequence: TGCGCCAGCAGATCCGGGACTAGCCCCGCAGATACGCAGTATTTT.